This entry lists 25 T cell receptor beta chains sequenced from one sample in a study of cytomegalovirus exposure and HLA in healthy donors. Primers for the PCR totalled 60 Vbeta and 13 Jbeta. The assay was immunoSEQ multiplex PCR, and TCRdb's table has in-frame clones only and misses some. The table shows about 160,000 clones, with approximately 72% occurring only once. The sequencing sample was made of PBMCs. These receptors all stem from a man aged 40-50 years in good health and CMV-seropositive.

The rearrangement joins TRBV27 to TRBJ2-7; 9 bases are a match to TRBD2. The CDR3 covers 14 residues. With 6 bases clipped from V and 0 bases from J, the junction kept 3 bases outside the gene matches. Germline V gene data show CDR1 as MNHEY and CDR2 as SMNVEV (reference sequence). CDR3 region: CASRSGGSSYEQYF. As DNA, the CDR3 is TGTGCCAGCAGGAGCGGGGGGAGCTCCTACGAGCAGTACTTC.

This clone was observed a handful of times. The gene calls are TRBV5-4 and TRBJ2-7; possible D gene TRBD1, 5 bases. V was trimmed by 4 bases and J by 6 bases, leaving 11 bases between them. The length of the CDR3 is 12 residues. The germline CDR1 and CDR2 sequences are SGHNT and YYREEE (reference sequence). CDR3 protein: CASSLQGGEQYF. DNA of the CDR3: TGTGCCAGCAGCCTCCAGGGCGGCGAGCAGTACTTC.

The rearrangement joins TRBV4-1 to TRBJ1-4; TRBD1 might be the D (5 bases). V was cut by 4 bases and J by 3 bases, with 15 bases left in between. CDR3 size: 16 residues. Germline CDR1 is MGHRA and CDR2 is YSYEKL. CDR3 protein: CASSPPPGLSNEKLFF. The CDR3 DNA follows: TGCGCCAGCAGCCCGCCTCCGGGACTCTCTAATGAAAAACTGTTTTTT.

The chain links TRBV2 to TRBJ2-5, with TRBD2 as a possible D gene (5 bases). This CDR3 region has 14 residues. The germline V gene encodes CDR1 SNHLY and CDR2 FYNNEI. V lost 4 bases to trimming and J lost 5 bases, with 14 bases between them. The CDR3 bases are TGTGCCAGCAGTGGGTTACCCGGCGGGGAGACCCAGTACTTC. This translates into CASSGLPGGETQYF.

The J gene is TRBJ1-1, the V gene TRBV19; perhaps TRBD1 as D (5 bases). Germline CDR1 and CDR2: LNHDA and SQIVND (reference sequence). The length of the CDR3 is 15 residues. Trimming took off 5 bases at V and 0 bases at J, with 13 bases between the two ends. The CDR3 coding sequence is TGTGCCAGTAGTGTGCAGGCAGGGTTGAACACTGAAGCTTTCTTT. Amino acid sequence: CASSVQAGLNTEAFF.

The chain uses TRBV4-2 and TRBJ1-4, with D perhaps matching TRBD1 (6 bases). Germline V CDR1 and CDR2: LGHNA, YNFKEQ. Trimming took off 4 bases at V and 0 bases at J, with 12 bases between the two ends. The CDR3 spans 16 residues. CDR3: CASSLNSGATNEKLFF. The CDR3 region has the DNA TGTGCCAGCAGCCTTAACTCAGGGGCAACTAATGAAAAACTGTTTTTT.

The chain joins TRBV19 to TRBJ2-1; 9 nucleotides line up with TRBD1. The germline V gene encodes CDR1 LNHDA and CDR2 SQIVND (reference sequence). The ends lost 6 bases at V and 9 bases at J; junction bases unmatched: 12. This CDR3 comprises 15 residues. Written as DNA, the CDR3 is TGTGCCAGTAGGACTGCCGGGACAGGGCTGGGTGAGCAGTTCTTC. Translation gives CASRTAGTGLGEQFF.

The chain couples TRBV6-5 to TRBJ1-4; D is ambiguous. The V and J ends lost 6 bases and 8 bases respectively, with 10 bases between them. This CDR3 spans 12 amino acids. Germline loops: CDR1 MNHEY, CDR2 SVGAGI. The DNA of the CDR3 is TGTGCCAGCAGCTTACTCGGGGAAAAACTGTTTTTT. This codes for CASSLLGEKLFF.

The chain is built from TRBV6-5 and TRBJ2-7, with 8 bases matching TRBD2. This CDR3 is 16 amino acids long. J gave up 4 bases and V 4 bases, and 12 bases lay outside the gene matches. CDR1 and CDR2 (germline): MNHEY, SVGAGI. As DNA, the CDR3 is TGTGCCAGCAGTTCCGACGGGACTAGTTTCTCTTACGAGCAGTACTTC. It is translated as CASSSDGTSFSYEQYF.

The chain recombines TRBV27 with TRBJ2-7, with D unclear. The CDR3 is 13 amino acids. CDR1 and CDR2 from the germline V gene are MNHEY and SMNVEV (reference sequence). V lost 3 bases and J lost 2, with 8 bases in between. The DNA for the CDR3 is TGTGCCAGCAGTTTTGCTACCACCTACGAGCAGTACTTC. It codes for CASSFATTYEQYF.

The rearrangement joins TRBV6-5 to TRBJ1-2; weak D call: TRBD1 (6 bases). CDR3 length equals 14 residues. The V gene's germline CDR1 is MNHEY and CDR2 SVGAGI. Trimming shortened V by 6 bases and J by 8 bases, and 19 bases separated the two germline ends. Here the CDR3 DNA reads TGTGCCAGCAGCGAACAGGGTTTCCTTCGAGGCTACACCTTC. It specifies CASSEQGFLRGYTF.

The chain recombines TRBV10-1 with TRBJ2-1, with D unclear. V was trimmed by 11 bases and J by 15 bases, leaving 11 bases between them. CDR3 length: 8 residues. Germline V gene sequence: CDR1 WNHNN, CDR2 SYGVQD (reference sequence). CDR3 in amino acids: CAQRVTFF. CDR3 in DNA: TGCGCCCAGCGAGTGACGTTCTTC.

V and J are TRBV16 and TRBJ1-5, with D perhaps matching TRBD1 (6 bases). This CDR3 has 16 residues. Per the germline V gene, CDR1 is KGHSY and CDR2 is FQNENV. Trimming removed 0 bases from V and 1 base from J, with 10 bases in between. CDR3: CASSQSARGSNQPQHF. CDR3 DNA sequence: TGTGCCAGCAGCCAATCTGCCAGGGGAAGCAATCAGCCCCAGCATTTT.

The chain has TRBV5-4 and TRBJ2-4, with a tentative D call TRBD2 (5 bases). Germline lookup yields CDR1 SGHNT and CDR2 YYREEE (reference sequence). V lost 5 bases to trimming and J lost 2 bases, with 20 bases between them. The CDR3 is made up of 17 amino acids. Here the CDR3 DNA reads TGTGCCAGCAGTTCAAAGGTTACGGGATTTCCCAAAAACATTCAGTACTTC. This sequence encodes CASSSKVTGFPKNIQYF.

The chain links TRBV5-1 to TRBJ2-7; 9 bases match TRBD2. CDR1 and CDR2 from the germline V gene are SGHRS and YFSETQ. V lost 0 bases and J lost 2; bases outside the gene matches: 3. CDR3 length equals 15 residues. This CDR3 reads CASSLDAGGTYEQYF. The CDR3 DNA reads as TGCGCCAGCAGCTTGGATGCGGGGGGGACCTACGAGCAGTACTTC.

The rearrangement uses TRBV9 and TRBJ2-3; D is unresolved. Trimming shortened V by 3 bases and J by 0 bases, and 8 bases separated the two germline ends. Per the germline V gene, CDR1 is SGDLS and CDR2 is YYNGEE. This CDR3 comprises 14 residues. The CDR3 reads CASSGARSTDTQYF. CDR3 bases: TGTGCCAGCAGCGGAGCACGGAGCACAGATACGCAGTATTTT.

This chain joins TRBV6-5 and TRBJ1-1, with no clear D. The germline V and J ends were trimmed by 7 bases and 5 bases, with 8 bases remaining between them. The CDR3 covers 11 residues. Germline assignment: CDR1 MNHEY and CDR2 SVGAGI. As DNA, the CDR3 is TGTGCCAGCAAGAGAATGACTGAAGCTTTCTTT. Amino acids: CASKRMTEAFF.

CDR3 amino acids: CASRQGAQETQYF. CDR3 coding DNA: TGTGCCAGCAGACAGGGGGCCCAAGAGACCCAGTACTTC. V and J are TRBV2 and TRBJ2-5; the match to TRBD1 covers 9 bases. J lost 1 base, V lost 6 bases, and 0 bases had no gene match. The CDR3 loop spans 13 amino acids. Germline-derived CDR1 and CDR2 are SNHLY and FYNNEI.

This clone was seen just once. The chain couples TRBV6-6 to TRBJ2-3, with unresolved D. Germline assignment: CDR1 MNHNY and CDR2 SVGAGI (reference sequence). The CDR3 covers 16 residues. The V gene lost 6 bases and the J gene lost 1 base, with 17 bases spanning the gap. CDR3: CASSPTSLLRTDTQYF. CDR3 nucleotides: TGTGCCAGCAGCCCTACGTCGCTTCTACGCACAGATACGCAGTATTTT.

This clone has a handful of counts. The chain joins TRBV4-3 to TRBJ1-2; TRBD1 agrees at 7 bases. The CDR3 has 14 amino acids. V lost 0 bases and J lost 4; bases outside the gene matches: 2. Germline loops: CDR1 LGHNA, CDR2 YSLEER. This CDR3 is CASSQDGQVYGYTF. In DNA form, the CDR3 reads TGCGCCAGCAGCCAAGATGGACAGGTCTATGGCTACACCTTC.

The rearrangement uses TRBV5-6 and TRBJ2-5; 10 nucleotides agree with TRBD1. Germline V CDR1 and CDR2: SGHDT, YYEEEE. Trimming at V came to 1 base and at J to 5 bases, leaving 5 bases not matched to a gene. The CDR3 is 15 amino acids. The CDR3, as DNA: TGTGCCAGCAGCTTGTACTGGGGACAGGGGGAGACCCAGTACTTC. Its translation: CASSLYWGQGETQYF.

The rearrangement links TRBV27 to TRBJ2-2, with D uncertain. Germline V gene lookup returns CDR1 MNHEY and CDR2 SMNVEV (reference sequence). CDR3 length equals 15 residues. Trimming took 4 bases from V and 2 from J, leaving 11 bases between them. The CDR3 bases are TGTGCCAGCAGTTCCACAGCTACCAACACCGGGGAGCTGTTTTTT. As protein: CASSSTATNTGELFF.

This chain joins TRBV30 and TRBJ2-7; tentatively, D is TRBD1 (6 bases). Between the trimmed V and J ends, which lost 0 bases and 5 bases, there was a span of 8 bases. There are 12 residues in the CDR3. Looked up from germline, CDR1 is GTSNPN and CDR2 is SVGIG (reference sequence). Here the CDR3 reads CAWSVQGNEQYF. CDR3 coding DNA: TGTGCCTGGAGTGTACAGGGAAACGAGCAGTACTTC.

This chain uses TRBV6-5 with TRBJ1-6; D is possibly TRBD1 (6 bases). The V gene's germline CDR1 is MNHEY and CDR2 SVGAGI. The CDR3 covers 15 residues. V was trimmed by 8 bases and J by 10 bases, leaving 21 bases between them. CDR3 nucleotide sequence: TGTGCCAGCTCCCCTGGGCAGGGGAGTCTGTCACCCCTCCACTTT. This sequence encodes CASSPGQGSLSPLHF.

The J gene is TRBJ2-5, the V gene TRBV10-3; D unclear. CDR3 length equals 12 residues. V shed 11 bases and J shed 1 base, with 11 bases lying between them. Per germline, CDR1 ENHRY and CDR2 SYGVKD. DNA of the CDR3: TGTGCCTCCTCAAACACCCAAGAGACCCAGTACTTC. This gives the protein CASSNTQETQYF.